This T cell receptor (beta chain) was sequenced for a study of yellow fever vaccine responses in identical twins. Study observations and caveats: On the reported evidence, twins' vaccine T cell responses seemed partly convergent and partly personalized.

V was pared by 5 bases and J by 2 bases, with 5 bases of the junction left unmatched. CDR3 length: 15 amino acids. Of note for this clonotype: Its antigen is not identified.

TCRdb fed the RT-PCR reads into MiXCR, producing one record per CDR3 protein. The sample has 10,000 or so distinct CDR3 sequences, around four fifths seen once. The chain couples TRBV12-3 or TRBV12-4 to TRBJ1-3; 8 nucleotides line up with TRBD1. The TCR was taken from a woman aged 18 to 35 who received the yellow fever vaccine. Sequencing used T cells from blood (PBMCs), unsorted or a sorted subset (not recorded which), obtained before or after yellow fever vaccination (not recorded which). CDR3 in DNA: TGTGCCAGCAGTCTATCAGGGGGCGCTGGAAACACCATATATTTT. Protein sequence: CASSLSGGAGNTIYF.